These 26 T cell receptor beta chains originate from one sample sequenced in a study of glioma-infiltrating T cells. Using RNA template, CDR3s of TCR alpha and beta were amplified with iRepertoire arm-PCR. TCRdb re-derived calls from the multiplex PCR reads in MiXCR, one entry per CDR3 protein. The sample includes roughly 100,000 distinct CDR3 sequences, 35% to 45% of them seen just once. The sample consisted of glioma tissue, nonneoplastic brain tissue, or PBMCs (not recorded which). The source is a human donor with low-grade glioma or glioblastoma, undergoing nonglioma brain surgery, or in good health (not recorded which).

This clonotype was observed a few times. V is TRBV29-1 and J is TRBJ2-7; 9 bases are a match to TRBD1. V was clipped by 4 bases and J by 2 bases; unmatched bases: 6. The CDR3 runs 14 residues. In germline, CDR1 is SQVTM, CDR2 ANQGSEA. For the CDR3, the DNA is TGCAGCGTTGTAAGGACAGGGGCCGCCTACGAGCAGTACTTC. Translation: CSVVRTGAAYEQYF.

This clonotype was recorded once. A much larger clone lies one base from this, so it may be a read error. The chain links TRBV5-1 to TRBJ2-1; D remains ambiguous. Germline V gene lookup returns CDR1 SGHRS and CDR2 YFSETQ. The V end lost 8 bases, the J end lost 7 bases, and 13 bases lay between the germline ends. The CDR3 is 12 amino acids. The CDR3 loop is CARSPPRNEQFF. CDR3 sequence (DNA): TGCGCCAGAAGCCCCCCACGGAATGAGCAGTTCTTC.

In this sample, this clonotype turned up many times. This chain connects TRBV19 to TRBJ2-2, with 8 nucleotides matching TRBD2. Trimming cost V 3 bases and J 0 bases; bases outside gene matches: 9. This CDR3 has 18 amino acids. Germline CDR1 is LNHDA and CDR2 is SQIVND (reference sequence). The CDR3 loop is CASSMKGLAGPNTGELFF. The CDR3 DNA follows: TGTGCCAGTAGTATGAAAGGGTTAGCGGGACCGAACACCGGGGAGCTGTTTTTT. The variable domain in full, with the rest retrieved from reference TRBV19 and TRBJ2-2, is DGGITQSPKYLFRKEGQNVTLSCEQNLNHDAMYWYRQDPGQGLRLIYYSQIVNDFQKGDIAEGYSVSREKKESFPLTVTSAQKNPTAFYLCASSMKGLAGPNTGELFFGEGSRLTVL.

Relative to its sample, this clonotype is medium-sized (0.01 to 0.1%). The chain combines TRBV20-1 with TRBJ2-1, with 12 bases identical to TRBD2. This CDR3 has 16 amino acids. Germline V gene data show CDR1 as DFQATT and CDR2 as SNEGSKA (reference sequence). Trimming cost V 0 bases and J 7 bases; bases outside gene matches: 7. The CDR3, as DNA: TGCAGTGCTAGAGATTTCCAACTAGCGGGAGGAAATGAGCAGTTCTTC. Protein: CSARDFQLAGGNEQFF.

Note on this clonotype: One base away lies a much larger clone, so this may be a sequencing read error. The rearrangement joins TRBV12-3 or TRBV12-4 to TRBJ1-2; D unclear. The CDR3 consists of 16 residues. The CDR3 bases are TGTGCCAGCTCAATATCCATCGCGGAACCGTTCTATTGCTACACCTTC. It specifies CASSISIAEPFYCYTF.

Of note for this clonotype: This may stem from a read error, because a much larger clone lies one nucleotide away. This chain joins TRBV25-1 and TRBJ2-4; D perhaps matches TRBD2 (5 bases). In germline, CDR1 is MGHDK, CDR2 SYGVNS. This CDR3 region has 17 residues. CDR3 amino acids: CTSSRSGAGLAKNIQYF. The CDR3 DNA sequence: TGTACCAGCTCACGCTCCGGAGCAGGACTAGCCAAAAACATTCAGTACTTC.

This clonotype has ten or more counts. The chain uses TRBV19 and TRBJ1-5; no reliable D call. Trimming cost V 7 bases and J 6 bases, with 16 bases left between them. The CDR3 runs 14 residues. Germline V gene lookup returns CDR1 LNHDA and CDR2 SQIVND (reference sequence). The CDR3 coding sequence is TGTGCCAGTACCGGGCAGGTGGATGTTCAGCCCCAGCATTTT. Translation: CASTGQVDVQPQHF.

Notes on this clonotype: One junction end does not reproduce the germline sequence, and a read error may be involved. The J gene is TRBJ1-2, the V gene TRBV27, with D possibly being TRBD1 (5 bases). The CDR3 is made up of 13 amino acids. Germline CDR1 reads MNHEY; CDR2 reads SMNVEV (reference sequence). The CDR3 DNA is TGTGCCAACAGTTTGCAGGGCTTGGATGGCTACACCTTC. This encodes CANSLQGLDGYTF.

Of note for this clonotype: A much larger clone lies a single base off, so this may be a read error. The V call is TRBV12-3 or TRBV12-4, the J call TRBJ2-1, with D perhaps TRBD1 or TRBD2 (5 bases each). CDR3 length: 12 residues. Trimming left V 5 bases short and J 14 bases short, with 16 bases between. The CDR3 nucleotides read TGTGCCAGCAGTCTGGCCGGGGCTAGTGAGTTCTTC. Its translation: CASSLAGASEFF.

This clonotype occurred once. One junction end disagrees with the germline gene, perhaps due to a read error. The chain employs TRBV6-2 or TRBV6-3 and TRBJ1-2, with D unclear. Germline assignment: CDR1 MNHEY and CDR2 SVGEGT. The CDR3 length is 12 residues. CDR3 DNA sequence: TGTGCCAGCAGCTCCCCCGGTGGATGGGAGGTCTTC. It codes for CASSSPGGWEVF.

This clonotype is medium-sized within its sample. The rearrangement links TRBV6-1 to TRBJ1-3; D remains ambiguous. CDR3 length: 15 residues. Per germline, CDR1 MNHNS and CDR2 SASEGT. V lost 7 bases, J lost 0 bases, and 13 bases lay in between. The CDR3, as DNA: TGTGCCAGCACGTATTGGGCAGCCTCTGGAAACACCATATATTTT. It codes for CASTYWAASGNTIYF.

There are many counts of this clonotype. In nucleotides, the CDR3 is TGTGCCAGCAGTAGTGCAGGGATGACAGACTATGGCTACACCTTC. This gives the protein CASSSAGMTDYGYTF. This chain joins TRBV6-1 and TRBJ1-2, with D maybe TRBD1 (5 bases). Trimming pared 5 bases from V and 3 bases from J, leaving 16 bases between. The CDR3 sequence is 15 residues long. The V gene's germline CDR1 is MNHNS and CDR2 SASEGT.

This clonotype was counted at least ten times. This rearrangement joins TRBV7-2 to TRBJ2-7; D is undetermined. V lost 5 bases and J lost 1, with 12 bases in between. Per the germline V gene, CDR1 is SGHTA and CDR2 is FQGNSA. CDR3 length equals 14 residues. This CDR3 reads CASSRRQESYEQYF. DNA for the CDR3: TGTGCCAGCAGCAGGCGCCAGGAATCCTACGAGCAGTACTTC.

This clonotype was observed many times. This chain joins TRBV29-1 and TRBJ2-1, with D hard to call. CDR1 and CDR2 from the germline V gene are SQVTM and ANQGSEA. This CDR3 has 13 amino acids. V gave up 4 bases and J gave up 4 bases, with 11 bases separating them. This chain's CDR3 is CSVGPTNYNEQFF. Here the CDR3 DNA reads TGCAGCGTTGGTCCAACAAATTACAATGAGCAGTTCTTC.

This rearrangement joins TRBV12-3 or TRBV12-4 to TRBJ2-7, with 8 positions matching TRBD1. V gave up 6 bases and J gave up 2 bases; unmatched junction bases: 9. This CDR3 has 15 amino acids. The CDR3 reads CASSGTGTSTYEQYF. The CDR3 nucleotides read TGTGCCAGCAGCGGGACAGGTACATCGACCTACGAGCAGTACTTC.

CDR3 DNA: TGTGCCAGCAGTTACTCATCAGGCCAAACGTGGGCCAACGTCCTGACTTTC. This gives the protein CASSYSSGQTWANVLTF. J is TRBJ2-6 and V is TRBV6-6; D uncertain. The V end lost 0 bases, the J end lost 5 bases, and 14 bases lay between the germline ends. This CDR3 region has 17 residues. Per the germline V gene, CDR1 is MNHNY and CDR2 is SVGAGI (reference sequence).

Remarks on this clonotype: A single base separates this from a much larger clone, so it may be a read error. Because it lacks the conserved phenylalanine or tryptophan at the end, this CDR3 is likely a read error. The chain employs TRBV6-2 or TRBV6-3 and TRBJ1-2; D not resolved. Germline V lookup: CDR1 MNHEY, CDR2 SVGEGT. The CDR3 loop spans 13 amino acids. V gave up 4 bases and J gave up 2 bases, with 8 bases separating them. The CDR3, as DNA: TGTGCCAGCAGTTTCCCACCGAACTATGGCTACACCTCC. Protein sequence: CASSFPPNYGYTS.

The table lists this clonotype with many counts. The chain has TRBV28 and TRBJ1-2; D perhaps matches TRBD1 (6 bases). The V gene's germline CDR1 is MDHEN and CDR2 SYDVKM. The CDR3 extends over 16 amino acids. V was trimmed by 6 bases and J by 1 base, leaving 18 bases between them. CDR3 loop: CASSIETGRLNYGYTF. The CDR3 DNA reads TGTGCCAGCAGCATCGAAACAGGGCGCCTTAACTATGGCTACACCTTC.

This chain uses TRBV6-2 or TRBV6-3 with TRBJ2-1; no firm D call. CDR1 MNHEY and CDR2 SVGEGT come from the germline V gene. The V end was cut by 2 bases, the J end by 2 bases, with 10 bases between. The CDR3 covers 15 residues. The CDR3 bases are TGTGCCAGCAGTTACGCGTACGGTCCCTACAATGAGCAGTTCTTC. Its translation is CASSYAYGPYNEQFF.

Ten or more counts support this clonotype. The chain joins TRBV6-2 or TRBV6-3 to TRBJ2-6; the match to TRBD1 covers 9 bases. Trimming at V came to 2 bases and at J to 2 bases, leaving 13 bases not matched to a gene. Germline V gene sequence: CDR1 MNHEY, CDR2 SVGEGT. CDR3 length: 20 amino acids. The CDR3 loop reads CASSYLRTSGTGTGANVLTF. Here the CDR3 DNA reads TGTGCCAGCAGTTACCTAAGAACTTCCGGGACAGGGACTGGGGCCAACGTCCTGACTTTC.

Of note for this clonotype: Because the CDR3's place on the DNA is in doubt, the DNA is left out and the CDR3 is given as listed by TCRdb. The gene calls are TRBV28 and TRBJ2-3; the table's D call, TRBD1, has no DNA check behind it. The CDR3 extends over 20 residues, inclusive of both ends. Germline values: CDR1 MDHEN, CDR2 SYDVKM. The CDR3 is CASSFYICSAQTGGSDTQYF.

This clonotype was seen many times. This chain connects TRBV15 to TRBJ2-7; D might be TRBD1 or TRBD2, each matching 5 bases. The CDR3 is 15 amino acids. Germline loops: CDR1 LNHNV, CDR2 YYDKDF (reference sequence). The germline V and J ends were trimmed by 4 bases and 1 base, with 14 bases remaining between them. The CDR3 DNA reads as TGTGCCACCAGCAAGACCGGGACCACATCCTACGAGCAGTACTTC. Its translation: CATSKTGTTSYEQYF.

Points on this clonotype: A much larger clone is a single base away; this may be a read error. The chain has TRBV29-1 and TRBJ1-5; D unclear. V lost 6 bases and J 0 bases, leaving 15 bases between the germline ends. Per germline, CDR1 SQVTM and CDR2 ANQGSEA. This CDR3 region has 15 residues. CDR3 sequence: CSVRGGQDSNQPQHF. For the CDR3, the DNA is TGCAGCGTGCGCGGCGGGCAGGATAGCAATCAGCCCCAGCATTTT.

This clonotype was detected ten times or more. The CDR3 nucleotides read TGTGCCAGCAGCTTAGTGGGACAGGCTGAAAAACTGTTTTTT. Protein: CASSLVGQAEKLFF. This chain connects TRBV7-9 to TRBJ1-4, with TRBD1 matching over 8 bases. CDR1 SEHNR and CDR2 FQNEAQ come from the germline V gene (reference sequence). V gave up 1 base and J gave up 7 bases; unmatched junction bases: 2. CDR3 length: 14 residues.

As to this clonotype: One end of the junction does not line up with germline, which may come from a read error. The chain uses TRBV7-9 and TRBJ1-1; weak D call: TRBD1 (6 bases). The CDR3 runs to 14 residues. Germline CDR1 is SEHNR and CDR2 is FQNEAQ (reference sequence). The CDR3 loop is CASRQDMTNTEASF. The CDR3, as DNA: TGTGCCAGTCGACAGGACATGACGAACACTGAAGCTTCCTTT. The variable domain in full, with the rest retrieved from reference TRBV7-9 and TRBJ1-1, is DTGVSQNPRHKITKRGQNVTFRCDPISEHNRLYWYRQTLGQGPEFLTYFQNEAQLEKSRLLSDRFSAERPKGSFSTLEIQRTEQGDSAMYLCASRQDMTNTEASFGQGTRLTVV.

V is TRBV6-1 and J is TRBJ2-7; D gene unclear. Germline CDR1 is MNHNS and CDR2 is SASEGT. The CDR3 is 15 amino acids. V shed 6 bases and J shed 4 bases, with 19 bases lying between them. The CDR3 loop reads CASSPEAGITYEQYF. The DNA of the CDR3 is TGTGCCAGCAGCCCAGAGGCAGGAATAACATACGAGCAGTACTTC.